This T cell receptor (beta chain) derives from a study of ipilimumab plus nivolumab after autologous stem cell transplantation. About the study: Typical patient got 5 or 6 ipilimumab doses and about eight nivolumab doses (median).

Regarding the study as a whole: Per the authors, repertoire, Treg and microbiota data justify further study.

Details on this clone: Its antigen is not known.

The assay was immunoSEQ multiplex PCR, and TCRdb's table has in-frame clones only and misses some. The table has roughly 3,000 clones, about 80% seen once. The CDR3 is 15 residues long. Per germline, CDR1 WNHNN and CDR2 SYGVQD (reference sequence). V shed 6 bases, J shed 0 bases, and the junction held 3 bases outside the gene matches. Checkpoint therapy with ipilimumab 1 mg/kg began 14 to 28 days after transplant. Through week 26, nivolumab 3 mg/kg IV was given weeks 1, 4, 7, 10, then biweekly. This clonotype originated in a male donor with primary mediastinal lymphoma. The chain couples TRBV10-1 to TRBJ2-5; 11 bases map to TRBD2. The specimen comprised PBMCs, sampled in a trial of ipilimumab plus nivolumab as post-transplant consolidation. This CDR3 reads CASRRGLADQETQYF. DNA of the CDR3: TGCGCCAGCAGAAGGGGACTAGCGGACCAAGAGACCCAGTACTTC.